Following are 25 T cell receptor beta chains from one sample sequenced in a study of blood T cell repertoires in COVID-19. Generated by immunoSEQ multiplex PCR, the TCRdb table keeps only in-frame clones and is missing some. The repertoire includes around 250,000 clones, almost 90% of them detected once, and 2% to 2.5% sits in the top ten. The source material was peripheral blood. These receptors came from a woman aged 55-69 years with COVID-19, enrolled during active disease.

This clone was seen only a few times. The V call is TRBV6-2 or TRBV6-3, the J call TRBJ1-1; no definite D call. Germline CDR1 is MNHEY and CDR2 is SVGEGT. The CDR3 is 16 residues long. V gave up 0 bases and J gave up 0 bases, with 11 bases separating them. The CDR3: CASSYSPSSVNTEAFF. The CDR3 region has the DNA TGTGCCAGCAGTTACTCACCATCCTCAGTGAACACTGAAGCTTTCTTT.

The genes are TRBV6-5 and TRBJ1-2; unclear D gene. Germline assignment: CDR1 MNHEY and CDR2 SVGAGI. Deletions cut 0 bases from V and 1 base from J, with 3 bases between. This CDR3 comprises 13 residues. The CDR3 sequence is CASSYSSNYGYTF. DNA for the CDR3: TGTGCCAGCAGTTACTCGAGTAACTATGGCTACACCTTC.

This clone is a singleton in its sample. V gene TRBV2 combines with J gene TRBJ1-2; 7 nucleotides line up with TRBD1. The CDR3 is 13 residues long. Germline CDR1 reads SNHLY; CDR2 reads FYNNEI. J lost 6 bases, V lost 4 bases, and 5 bases had no gene match. CDR3 sequence reads: CASSADRAHGYTF. The CDR3, as DNA: TGTGCCAGCAGTGCAGACAGGGCCCATGGCTACACCTTC.

Comments on this clone: Other DNA sequences in this sample translate to the same CDR3. This chain joins TRBV12-3 or TRBV12-4 and TRBJ1-2; TRBD1 might be the D (6 bases). V lost 4 bases to trimming and J lost 7 bases, with 10 bases between them. This CDR3 region has 12 residues. In DNA form, the CDR3 reads TGTGCCAGCAGTTCTACAGGGCTTGGCTACACCTTC. It encodes CASSSTGLGYTF.

The rearrangement links TRBV5-6 to TRBJ1-4; tentative D call: TRBD1 (5 bases). Germline V lookup: CDR1 SGHDT, CDR2 YYEEEE. The CDR3 has 15 amino acids. Trimming took off 0 bases at V and 7 bases at J, with 13 bases between the two ends. The CDR3 DNA follows: TGTGCCAGCAGCTTGGCGGGCAGGGAGGCTGAAAAACTGTTTTTT. Amino acid sequence: CASSLAGREAEKLFF.

The chain joins TRBV3-1 (or the pseudogene TRBV3-2) to TRBJ2-7; 12 bases are a match to TRBD1. The V gene end was trimmed by 3 bases and the J gene end by 7 bases; junction bases not matched to a gene: 7. This CDR3 contains 15 residues. Germline values: CDR1 LGHDT, CDR2 YNNKEL (reference sequence). In DNA, the CDR3 is TGTGCCAGCAGCCAGTGGGGACAGGGGGCGCGGGAGCAGTACTTC. Translation gives CASSQWGQGAREQYF.

This rearrangement joins TRBV3-1 (or the pseudogene TRBV3-2) to TRBJ2-1, with TRBD1 matching over 7 bases. Germline V CDR1 and CDR2: LGHDT, YNNKEL (reference sequence). J gave up 0 bases and V 1 base, and 3 bases lay outside the gene matches. The CDR3 runs to 16 residues. CDR3 nucleotide sequence: TGTGCCAGCAGCCAAGCGGGACAGAACTCCTACAATGAGCAGTTCTTC. Translation gives CASSQAGQNSYNEQFF.

V gene TRBV3-1 (or the pseudogene TRBV3-2) combines with J gene TRBJ1-2, with D tentatively TRBD1 (6 bases). This CDR3 has 14 amino acids. Germline V gene lookup returns CDR1 LGHDT and CDR2 YNNKEL (reference sequence). Trimming took 5 bases from V and 1 from J, leaving 11 bases between them. CDR3 loop: CASSGDNINYGYTF. As DNA, the CDR3 is TGTGCCAGCAGCGGGGACAATATTAACTATGGCTACACCTTC.

The chain links TRBV2 to TRBJ2-2; TRBD1 agrees at 10 bases. J was trimmed by 1 base and V by 7 bases; bases with no gene match: 3. In germline, CDR1 is SNHLY, CDR2 FYNNEI. This CDR3 has 15 amino acids. The CDR3 DNA sequence: TGTGCCAGCAAAAGGACAGGGGGGAACACCGGGGAGCTGTTTTTT. It specifies CASKRTGGNTGELFF.

V usage is TRBV19 and J usage is TRBJ1-1; 8 nucleotides line up with TRBD1. With 7 bases clipped from V and 3 bases from J, the junction kept 13 bases outside the gene matches. The length of the CDR3 is 16 residues. The V gene's germline CDR1 is LNHDA and CDR2 SQIVND (reference sequence). DNA for the CDR3: TGTGCCAGTAACGGGCCCAGACAGGGGTGGGACACTGAAGCTTTCTTT. Amino acids: CASNGPRQGWDTEAFF.

The J gene is TRBJ2-1, the V gene TRBV11-2; 12 positions agree with TRBD2. The CDR3 sequence is 16 residues long. Trimming at V came to 2 bases and at J to 1 base, leaving 0 bases not matched to a gene. The germline V gene has CDR1 SGHAT and CDR2 FQNNGV. The CDR3 nucleotides read TGTGCCAGCAGCTTACTAGCGGGGGGGTCCTACAATGAGCAGTTCTTC. Protein sequence: CASSLLAGGSYNEQFF.

The chain combines TRBV7-2 with TRBJ2-3; TRBD1 might be the D (7 bases). The V and J ends lost 5 bases and 3 bases respectively, with 12 bases between them. This CDR3 contains 14 residues. Germline V lookup: CDR1 SGHTA, CDR2 FQGNSA. CDR3 in DNA: TGTGCCAGCAGCGACTCAGGGGGGACAGATACGCAGTATTTT. Translation: CASSDSGGTDTQYF.

V usage is TRBV19 and J usage is TRBJ1-1; maybe TRBD1 (6 bases). The germline gives CDR1 LNHDA, CDR2 SQIVND (reference sequence). Deletions cut 5 bases from V and 3 bases from J, with 7 bases between. This CDR3 has 12 amino acids. The CDR3 bases are TGTGCCAGTAGTCACAGGGACACTGAAGCTTTCTTT. It translates to CASSHRDTEAFF.

CDR3 in amino acids: CASSEQGASGYTF. CDR3 nucleotide sequence: TGTGCCAGCAGCGAACAGGGGGCTTCTGGCTACACCTTC. The chain combines TRBV9 with TRBJ1-2; 9 bases fit TRBD1. V was clipped by 3 bases and J by 7 bases; unmatched bases: 4. In germline, CDR1 is SGDLS, CDR2 YYNGEE. The CDR3 loop spans 13 amino acids.

This clone has only one observation. The V and J genes are TRBV7-6 and TRBJ2-6, with TRBD1 as a possible D gene (7 bases). The CDR3 has 16 amino acids. Trimming left V 4 bases short and J 0 bases short, with 10 bases between. The V gene's germline CDR1 is SGHVS and CDR2 FNYEAQ. Here the CDR3 reads CASSSQGGSGANVLTF. CDR3 DNA sequence: TGTGCCAGCAGCTCCCAGGGGGGCTCTGGGGCCAACGTCCTGACTTTC. Complete variable domain (other parts from reference TRBV7-6 and TRBJ2-6): GAGVSQSPRYKVTKRGQDVALRCDPISGHVSLYWYRQALGQGPEFLTYFNYEAQQDKSGLPNDRFSAERPEGSISTLTIQRTEQRDSAMYRCASSSQGGSGANVLTFGAGSRLTVL.

The J gene is TRBJ2-3, the V gene TRBV6-4; 8 positions match TRBD1. There are 15 residues in the CDR3. The junction had 7 bases not matched to a gene; V was cut back by 6 bases and J by 2 bases. Germline values: CDR1 MRHNA, CDR2 SNTAGT. This CDR3 reads CASSRQGQNTDTQYF. The CDR3 coding sequence is TGTGCCAGCAGCCGACAGGGGCAAAACACAGATACGCAGTATTTT.

The J gene is TRBJ2-7, the V gene TRBV21-1; the listed D gene, TRBD2, was not tested against the DNA. TRBV21-1 is flagged as a pseudogene. This CDR3 contains 17 residues. CDR3 in DNA: TGTGCCAGCAGCACTAAAGAGGATCTAACGTCGGAGAGGGAGCAGTACTTC. Protein product: CASSTKEDLTSEREQYF.

The rearrangement links TRBV10-3 to TRBJ1-5; D gene ambiguous. CDR1 ENHRY and CDR2 SYGVKD come from the germline V gene. The CDR3 consists of 14 residues. V was shortened by 10 bases and J by 4 bases, with 17 bases between the two germline ends. CDR3 nucleotides: TGTGCCACTCACGGGGAAGGGCCTAATCAGCCCCAGCATTTT. Protein sequence: CATHGEGPNQPQHF.

This chain connects TRBV7-2 to TRBJ2-6; 7 nucleotides align to TRBD2. CDR3 length: 16 amino acids. From germline, CDR1 is SGHTA and CDR2 FQGNSA. J lost 2 bases, V lost 5 bases, and 6 bases had no gene match. The CDR3 region is CASSPWGGTGANVLTF. The CDR3 DNA follows: TGTGCCAGCAGCCCATGGGGGGGTACTGGGGCCAACGTCCTGACTTTC.

This chain connects TRBV7-9 to TRBJ1-1; unclear D gene. The length of the CDR3 is 13 residues. Trimming left V 5 bases short and J 4 bases short, with 11 bases between. Germline CDR1 and CDR2: SEHNR and FQNEAQ (reference sequence). The CDR3 protein is CASSTELATEAFF. The CDR3 nucleotides are TGTGCCAGCAGCACGGAACTAGCCACTGAAGCTTTCTTT.

V is TRBV6-4 and J is TRBJ2-1; the D gene is possibly TRBD1 (5 bases). The length of the CDR3 is 13 residues. Germline CDR1 MRHNA, CDR2 SNTAGT. With 0 bases removed from V and 10 bases from J, the gap between germline ends came to 10 bases. The CDR3 DNA reads TGTGCCAGCAGTGACTCCCCAGGGCGCGAGCAGTTCTTC. It encodes CASSDSPGREQFF.

V gene TRBV9 combines with J gene TRBJ2-3, with D tentatively TRBD2 (6 bases). Between the trimmed V and J ends, which lost 4 bases and 5 bases, there was a span of 11 bases. The CDR3 contains 13 residues. The germline V gene has CDR1 SGDLS and CDR2 YYNGEE. The CDR3 nucleotides are TGTGCCAGCAGCCCCCGAGCGGGAGATACGCAGTATTTT. It translates to CASSPRAGDTQYF.

The chain joins TRBV9 to TRBJ2-1; 11 bases match TRBD1. In germline, CDR1 is SGDLS, CDR2 YYNGEE. The CDR3 loop spans 20 amino acids. V was pared by 3 bases and J by 3 bases, with 17 bases of the junction left unmatched. The CDR3 DNA sequence: TGTGCCAGCAGCGCCCCTACCGGACAGGGGGCAACGGCAGTCTACAATGAGCAGTTCTTC. Protein sequence: CASSAPTGQGATAVYNEQFF.

V usage is TRBV5-1 and J usage is TRBJ1-4; D not certain. The CDR3 covers 13 residues. The germline gives CDR1 SGHRS, CDR2 YFSETQ. Deletions cut 4 bases from V and 5 bases from J, with 9 bases between. The CDR3: CASSIEPNEKLFF. In DNA form, the CDR3 reads TGCGCCAGCAGCATAGAGCCGAATGAAAAACTGTTTTTT. Full variable domain (missing parts from reference TRBV5-1 and TRBJ1-4): KAGVTQTPRYLIKTRGQQVTLSCSPISGHRSVSWYQQTPGQGLQFLFEYFSETQRNKGNFPGRFSGRQFSNSRSEMNVSTLELGDSALYLCASSIEPNEKLFFGSGTQLSVL.

This clone was picked up a small number of times. V gene TRBV7-3 combines with J gene TRBJ1-6; D gene ambiguous. The germline gives CDR1 SGHTA, CDR2 FQGTGA. Trimming removed 8 bases at V and 8 bases at J, with 13 bases between. This CDR3 contains 13 residues. CDR3 amino acids: CASGSLRDSPLHF. The DNA of the CDR3 is TGTGCCAGCGGTAGTTTGAGGGATTCACCCCTCCACTTT.